The 25 T cell receptor beta chains reported below all come from one sample, sequenced in a study of identical twins. One entry per CDR3 protein results from TCRdb running MiXCR on the 5' RACE reads. This table holds some 690,000 distinct CDR3 sequences, around 20% found once. The same data also went into a second study, on T cells expressing NK-cell markers.

The sample taken for sequencing was PBMCs. The receptors stem from a woman between 18 and 30 years old in good health.

This clonotype was picked up a small number of times. The gene calls are TRBV7-9 and TRBJ1-6; D might be TRBD1 (5 bases). CDR1 and CDR2 (germline): SEHNR, FQNEAQ (reference sequence). There are 15 residues in the CDR3. Trimming shortened V by 10 bases and J by 9 bases, and 22 bases separated the two germline ends. The CDR3 nucleotides are TGTGCCACCCACCCCCCGTGGCAGGGCGGTTCACCCCTCCACTTT. It specifies CATHPPWQGGSPLHF.

This chain links TRBV3-1 with TRBJ1-5; D not resolved. V was pared by 0 bases and J by 5 bases, with 14 bases between. Germline V lookup: CDR1 LGHDT, CDR2 YNNKEL (reference sequence). The CDR3 has 16 amino acids. The CDR3 bases are TGTGCCAGCAGCCAAGATTTAGGAGGGCCTCATCAGCCCCAGCATTTT. Protein sequence: CASSQDLGGPHQPQHF. Combining the CDR3 with reference TRBV3-1 and TRBJ1-5 gives the whole variable domain DTAVSQTPKYLVTQMGNDKSIKCEQNLGHDTMYWYKQDSKKFLKIMFSYNNKELIINETVPNRFSPKSPDKAHLNLHINSLELGDSAVYFCASSQDLGGPHQPQHFGDGTRLSIL.

The chain recombines TRBV20-1 with TRBJ1-2; 7 bases map to TRBD1. Germline V lookup: CDR1 DFQATT, CDR2 SNEGSKA (reference sequence). The J segment lost 3 bases and the V segment lost 0 bases, leaving 13 bases of the junction unmatched. The CDR3 covers 17 residues. The CDR3 sequence is CSARDPPWDSRYYGYTF. In DNA, the CDR3 is TGCAGTGCTAGAGATCCACCTTGGGACAGTCGATACTATGGCTACACCTTC.

This clonotype has more than one count but fewer than ten. The chain carries TRBV6-1 and TRBJ1-1; TRBD1 aligns across 7 bases. Germline V gives CDR1 MNHNS, CDR2 SASEGT. V was clipped by 4 bases and J by 3 bases; unmatched bases: 11. The CDR3 runs to 16 residues. CDR3 loop: CASSVRGRGVHTEAFF. The CDR3 nucleotides are TGTGCCAGCAGTGTTAGGGGGCGCGGAGTCCACACTGAAGCTTTCTTT.

Only a few counts were recorded for this clonotype. The V call is TRBV30, the J call TRBJ2-1; perhaps D is TRBD1 or TRBD2 (5 bases each). There are 13 residues in the CDR3. Per the germline V gene, CDR1 is GTSNPN and CDR2 is SVGIG (reference sequence). V gave up 7 bases and J gave up 2 bases, with 12 bases separating them. CDR3 protein: CAYSKGPYNEQFF. The CDR3 region has the DNA TGTGCCTATAGTAAGGGACCCTACAATGAGCAGTTCTTC.

In its sample, this clonotype was seen a few times. V and J are TRBV29-1 and TRBJ2-7; D perhaps matches TRBD1 (5 bases). The germline V gene encodes CDR1 SQVTM and CDR2 ANQGSEA. V lost 4 bases and J lost 11, with 15 bases in between. CDR3 length: 11 amino acids. CDR3 sequence (DNA): TGCAGCGTTGTCGAGTGGGGCACCAAGTACTTC. Amino acids: CSVVEWGTKYF.

The J gene is TRBJ1-1, the V gene TRBV20-1, with no clear D. Germline V gene sequence: CDR1 DFQATT, CDR2 SNEGSKA (reference sequence). The CDR3 has 15 amino acids. V dropped 0 bases and J dropped 3 bases, with 14 bases sitting between them. The CDR3 region is CSARDSRVRYTEAFF. CDR3 in DNA: TGCAGTGCTAGAGATTCTCGGGTAAGGTACACTGAAGCTTTCTTT.

The chain recombines TRBV20-1 with TRBJ2-7, with 9 bases lining up with TRBD2. The length of the CDR3 is 15 residues. Trimming took 6 bases from V and 1 from J; bases not matched to a gene: 10. The germline V gene encodes CDR1 DFQATT and CDR2 SNEGSKA (reference sequence). The CDR3 coding sequence is TGCAGTGCGAGTCGAGCGGGGGGCAAGTCCTACGAGCAGTACTTC. Translation: CSASRAGGKSYEQYF.

The chain carries TRBV15 and TRBJ1-4, with 7 bases lining up with TRBD1. The V gene end was trimmed by 1 base and the J gene end by 0 bases; junction bases not matched to a gene: 8. Germline V gene lookup returns CDR1 LNHNV and CDR2 YYDKDF (reference sequence). The CDR3 is 18 residues long. The CDR3 here is CATSRGGGPAATNEKLFF. Here the CDR3 DNA reads TGTGCCACCAGCAGAGGAGGGGGCCCCGCGGCAACTAATGAAAAACTGTTTTTT.

The chain employs TRBV7-3 and TRBJ2-1; possibly TRBD1 for D (6 bases). Germline CDR1 and CDR2: SGHTA and FQGTGA. V shed 0 bases and J shed 7 bases, with 10 bases lying between them. The CDR3 totals 14 residues. CDR3: CASSLTGAGNEQFF. The CDR3 bases are TGTGCCAGCAGCTTAACGGGGGCGGGTAATGAGCAGTTCTTC.

This clonotype appeared a few times. The gene calls are TRBV5-1 and TRBJ2-3, with D possibly being TRBD1 or TRBD2 (7 bases each). Trimming cost V 2 bases and J 2 bases, with 15 bases left between them. The germline V gene has CDR1 SGHRS and CDR2 YFSETQ. The CDR3 has 16 residues. In DNA, the CDR3 is TGCGCCAGCAGCTTCTCGCCAGGGGGGGCCACAGATACGCAGTATTTT. This codes for CASSFSPGGATDTQYF.

The chain joins TRBV5-1 to TRBJ2-1; 8 nucleotides align to TRBD2. Germline loops: CDR1 SGHRS, CDR2 YFSETQ. The junction had 8 bases not matched to a gene; V was cut back by 3 bases and J by 3 bases. This CDR3 is 16 amino acids long. The CDR3 loop reads CASSWGSGAVYNEQFF. As DNA, the CDR3 is TGCGCCAGCAGCTGGGGTAGCGGGGCCGTCTACAATGAGCAGTTCTTC.

In this sample, this clonotype turned up a few times. The V gene is TRBV7-3, the J gene TRBJ2-1; 10 bases line up with TRBD2. CDR3 length equals 15 residues. V lost 5 bases to trimming and J lost 3 bases; unmatched junction nucleotides: 4. Germline loops: CDR1 SGHTA, CDR2 FQGTGA. The CDR3: CASSQSGGDYNEQFF. The CDR3 nucleotides are TGTGCCAGCAGCCAAAGCGGGGGGGACTACAATGAGCAGTTCTTC.

V gene TRBV24-1 combines with J gene TRBJ2-1; the D is unclear. The germline CDR1 and CDR2 sequences are KGHDR and SFDVKD. The CDR3 is 15 amino acids. V was pared by 3 bases and J by 5 bases, with 13 bases between. As DNA, the CDR3 is TGTGCCACCAGTGATCCCTCTTCTTCGGACAATGAGCAGTTCTTC. Its protein is CATSDPSSSDNEQFF.

This clonotype turned up a few times. The CDR3 bases are TGTGCCAGCAGCTCCCTGGGTAGCGGGGGGGGGACAGATACGCAGTATTTT. It yields the protein CASSSLGSGGGTDTQYF. The chain carries TRBV7-6 and TRBJ2-3, with TRBD2 matching 11 bases. The CDR3 has 17 residues. V shed 4 bases, J shed 3 bases, and the junction held 9 bases outside the gene matches. Germline CDR1 is SGHVS and CDR2 is FNYEAQ.

V and J are TRBV12-3 or TRBV12-4 and TRBJ2-3; TRBD1 might be the D (5 bases). Deletions cut 7 bases from V and 4 bases from J, with 12 bases between. The CDR3 is made up of 13 amino acids. CDR3 DNA sequence: TGTGCCAGCAATCTCCAAGGGGCAGATACGCAGTATTTT. Its translation is CASNLQGADTQYF.

The J gene is TRBJ2-1, the V gene TRBV5-1; perhaps TRBD1 as D (7 bases). The germline CDR1 and CDR2 sequences are SGHRS and YFSETQ. The CDR3 runs 14 residues. The V end was cut by 0 bases, the J end by 8 bases, with 12 bases between. The CDR3 DNA follows: TGCGCCAGCAGCTTGGCCCAGGGGGGCCATGAGCAGTTCTTC. It yields the protein CASSLAQGGHEQFF. Using reference TRBV5-1 and TRBJ2-1 for the parts outside the CDR3, the full variable domain is KAGVTQTPRYLIKTRGQQVTLSCSPISGHRSVSWYQQTPGQGLQFLFEYFSETQRNKGNFPGRFSGRQFSNSRSEMNVSTLELGDSALYLCASSLAQGGHEQFFGPGTRLTVL.

This clonotype occurred a few times. The chain joins TRBV13 to TRBJ1-1; maybe TRBD1 (5 bases). Trimming took off 2 bases at V and 8 bases at J, with 21 bases between the two ends. The length of the CDR3 is 16 residues. Germline CDR1 and CDR2: PRHDT and FYEKMQ (reference sequence). The CDR3 coding sequence is TGTGCCAGCAGCTTACCCTTTCAAGGGACGCCACCAGAAGCTTTCTTT. This codes for CASSLPFQGTPPEAFF.

A remark on this clonotype: The CDR3 ends on some other residue instead of the conserved phenylalanine or tryptophan, so this is likely a read error. This chain uses TRBV20-1 with TRBJ2-7; D not certain. Trimming took off 6 bases at V and 4 bases at J, with 10 bases between the two ends. This CDR3 has 11 residues. Germline V gene lookup returns CDR1 DFQATT and CDR2 SNEGSKA (reference sequence). The CDR3 is CSAPLSYEQYS. CDR3 DNA sequence: TGCAGTGCCCCCTTATCTTACGAGCAGTACTCC.

The chain combines TRBV6-5 with TRBJ1-2; tentative D call: TRBD1 (6 bases). V lost 1 base, J lost 2 bases, and 11 bases lay in between. Germline CDR1 MNHEY, CDR2 SVGAGI. This CDR3 is 15 amino acids long. Written as DNA, the CDR3 is TGTGCCAGCAGTTACTTGACAGGCTTCAACTATGGCTACACCTTC. Protein product: CASSYLTGFNYGYTF.

This clonotype was counted a single time. The rearrangement links TRBV29-1 to TRBJ1-2; tentatively, D is TRBD1 (6 bases). Trimming cost V 5 bases and J 8 bases, with 21 bases left between them. The CDR3 is made up of 14 amino acids. Per the germline V gene, CDR1 is SQVTM and CDR2 is ANQGSEA. The CDR3 region has the DNA TGCAGCGTTTTAGGTCCGGCAGGGGATACCGGCTACACCTTC. As protein: CSVLGPAGDTGYTF.

This clonotype was seen only a few times. This chain joins TRBV9 and TRBJ2-7; D may be TRBD2 (5 bases). The CDR3 runs 13 residues. In germline, CDR1 is SGDLS, CDR2 YYNGEE. Trimming pared 0 bases from V and 6 bases from J, leaving 10 bases between. The DNA for the CDR3 is TGTGCCAGCAGCGTAGGACGAGGAGGCGAGCAGTACTTC. Translating it yields CASSVGRGGEQYF.

The V and J genes are TRBV6-1 and TRBJ1-5; 7 nucleotides align to TRBD1. V shed 5 bases, J shed 7 bases, and the junction held 8 bases outside the gene matches. The CDR3 is made up of 14 amino acids. CDR1 is MNHNS, CDR2 SASEGT, per germline. The chain's CDR3 is CASSQDRERQPQHF. The DNA of the CDR3 is TGTGCCAGCAGTCAAGACAGGGAACGACAGCCCCAGCATTTT.

The CDR3 region has the DNA TGTGCCAGCAGTGGCTACGGACAGGGAGAAGCTTTCTTT. Translation: CASSGYGQGEAFF. The gene calls are TRBV6-1 and TRBJ1-1, with 8 bases fitting TRBD1. The CDR3 loop spans 13 amino acids. V was pared by 4 bases and J by 8 bases, with 6 bases of the junction left unmatched. The germline gives CDR1 MNHNS, CDR2 SASEGT.

The chain joins TRBV5-5 to TRBJ2-1; TRBD1 matches at 8 bases. CDR3 size: 15 residues. V was pared by 4 bases and J by 7 bases, with 10 bases of the junction left unmatched. Germline V lookup: CDR1 SGHKS, CDR2 YYEKEE (reference sequence). CDR3: CASSPTGGTWNEQFF. The DNA of the CDR3 is TGTGCCAGCAGCCCCACAGGGGGTACTTGGAATGAGCAGTTCTTC. Together with reference TRBV5-5 and TRBJ2-1, the CDR3 gives the full variable domain: DAGVTQSPTHLIKTRGQQVTLRCSPISGHKSVSWYQQVLGQGPQFIFQYYEKEERGRGNFPDRFSARQFPNYSSELNVNALLLGDSALYLCASSPTGGTWNEQFFGPGTRLTVL.